This passage covers 25 T cell receptor beta chains from one sample sequenced in a study of blood T cell repertoires in COVID-19. Some clones are missing from TCRdb's copy, which holds only in-frame ones; the method was immunoSEQ multiplex PCR. Among 210,000 or so clones, 75% to 85% were seen once, and the ten largest hold 6.5% to 9%. The material sequenced was PBMCs or T cells enriched from blood (not recorded which). These receptors were taken from a woman in her 40s with acute COVID-19.

The V and J genes are TRBV6-5 and TRBJ2-3; TRBD2 matches 8 bases. CDR1 is MNHEY, CDR2 SVGAGI, per germline. The V gene end was trimmed by 7 bases and the J gene end by 4 bases; junction bases not matched to a gene: 7. The CDR3 spans 14 residues. CDR3 amino acids: CASNTGGPPDTQYF. Here the CDR3 DNA reads TGTGCCAGCAATACGGGAGGGCCCCCAGATACGCAGTATTTT.

The rearrangement links TRBV7-2 to TRBJ2-3; 7 bases fit TRBD2. Germline V gene lookup returns CDR1 SGHTA and CDR2 FQGNSA. The CDR3 spans 14 residues. Trimming cost V 4 bases and J 6 bases; bases outside gene matches: 7. The CDR3 sequence is CASSYLAEGDTQYF. The CDR3 bases are TGTGCCAGCAGCTATCTAGCGGAGGGGGATACGCAGTATTTT.

V and J are TRBV11-3 and TRBJ1-1; 10 bases are a match to TRBD1. Germline V gene data show CDR1 as SGHNT and CDR2 as YENEEA. The CDR3 is 15 amino acids. Trimming removed 5 bases from V and 5 bases from J; junction bases left unmatched: 8. In nucleotides, the CDR3 is TGTGCCAGCAGCCTAGGGACAGGGGTTGGGACTGAAGCTTTCTTT. Translating gives CASSLGTGVGTEAFF.

In regard to this clone: This could be a read error, since a much larger clone is one nucleotide away. Other DNA sequences in this sample translate to the same CDR3. The chain employs TRBV3-1 (or the pseudogene TRBV3-2) and TRBJ1-1; D is uncertain. The CDR3 totals 13 residues. The V and J ends lost 3 bases and 2 bases respectively, with 7 bases between them. Germline V lookup: CDR1 LGHDT, CDR2 YNNKEL (reference sequence). Written as DNA, the CDR3 is TGTGCCAGCAGCCAGGGCAGAAACACTGAAGCTTTCTTT. This gives the protein CASSQGRNTEAFF.

This chain uses TRBV11-2 with TRBJ1-4; 7 bases map to TRBD1. Germline V CDR1 and CDR2: SGHAT, FQNNGV. The CDR3 totals 14 residues. V shed 5 bases and J 7 bases; nucleotides not matched to a gene: 7. DNA of the CDR3: TGTGCCAGCAGCCGACAGGGTGGCCGTGAAAAACTGTTTTTT. It translates to CASSRQGGREKLFF.

V gene TRBV5-4 combines with J gene TRBJ1-1; weak D call: TRBD1 (6 bases). The CDR3 totals 15 residues. V shed 0 bases and J shed 6 bases, with 15 bases lying between them. CDR1 is SGHNT, CDR2 YYREEE, per germline (reference sequence). The CDR3 loop is CASSLVAGDPPEAFF. The CDR3 region has the DNA TGTGCCAGCAGCTTGGTGGCAGGGGACCCCCCTGAAGCTTTCTTT.

This chain joins TRBV2 and TRBJ2-7, with 9 bases that match TRBD1. With V trimmed by 10 bases and J by 3 bases, 10 bases remained unmatched. CDR1 and CDR2 from the germline V gene are SNHLY and FYNNEI. The CDR3 runs 14 residues. CDR3 residues: CATLRDRDGYEQYF. In DNA, the CDR3 is TGTGCCACCCTGAGGGACAGGGATGGCTACGAGCAGTACTTC.

The CDR3 reads CASSLRPLGANTEAFF. CDR3 bases: TGTGCCAGCAGCTTGAGACCCCTGGGGGCGAACACTGAAGCTTTCTTT. The J gene is TRBJ1-1, the V gene TRBV11-1; D might be TRBD1 (6 bases). V lost 3 bases, J lost 1 base, and 15 bases lay in between. CDR1 is SGHAT, CDR2 FQDESV, per germline (reference sequence). CDR3 length: 16 amino acids.

This clone has only one observation. The chain links TRBV6-5 to TRBJ2-7; 7 nucleotides line up with TRBD2. Germline values: CDR1 MNHEY, CDR2 SVGAGI. There are 14 residues in the CDR3. J was trimmed by 2 bases and V by 6 bases; bases with no gene match: 7. The CDR3 DNA is TGTGCCAGCAGGTTCGGGCTAGCGGCCTACGAGCAGTACTTC. The encoded protein is CASRFGLAAYEQYF.

In nucleotides, the CDR3 is TGTGCCAGTGCCGATAGAGCGGGAGTTGTGAGCACAGATACGCAGTATTTT. This encodes CASADRAGVVSTDTQYF. The genes are TRBV19 and TRBJ2-3; 8 nucleotides line up with TRBD2. The junction had 13 bases not matched to a gene; V was cut back by 8 bases and J by 0 bases. Germline V lookup: CDR1 LNHDA, CDR2 SQIVND (reference sequence). The CDR3 consists of 17 residues.

This chain uses TRBV5-1 with TRBJ2-3; 14 nucleotides agree with TRBD2. The germline CDR1 and CDR2 sequences are SGHRS and YFSETQ. Trimming cost V 4 bases and J 5 bases; bases outside gene matches: 9. CDR3 size: 17 residues. The chain's CDR3 is CASSRTGTSGGVDTQYF. For the CDR3, the DNA is TGCGCCAGCAGCAGAACCGGGACTAGCGGGGGAGTAGATACGCAGTATTTT.

V and J are TRBV6-1 and TRBJ1-6; the D is unclear. The CDR3 length is 17 residues. V dropped 0 bases and J dropped 3 bases, with 12 bases sitting between them. CDR1 and CDR2 from the germline V gene are MNHNS and SASEGT. The CDR3 region is CASSEAPGSSYNSPLHF. As DNA, the CDR3 is TGTGCCAGCAGTGAAGCTCCGGGGTCCAGCTATAATTCACCCCTCCACTTT.

This clone was counted between two and nine times. The chain links TRBV5-1 to TRBJ1-4; TRBD1 matches at 7 bases. The CDR3 runs 14 residues. Trimming removed 7 bases from V and 8 bases from J; junction bases left unmatched: 11. Germline assignment: CDR1 SGHRS and CDR2 YFSETQ. This CDR3 is CASRPQGVGEKLFF. CDR3 coding DNA: TGCGCCAGCCGACCCCAGGGGGTTGGCGAAAAACTGTTTTTT. Looking up the rest from reference TRBV5-1 and TRBJ1-4 gives the full variable domain: KAGVTQTPRYLIKTRGQQVTLSCSPISGHRSVSWYQQTPGQGLQFLFEYFSETQRNKGNFPGRFSGRQFSNSRSEMNVSTLELGDSALYLCASRPQGVGEKLFFGSGTQLSVL.

This clone has only a few counts. This rearrangement joins TRBV4-3 to TRBJ2-2; D is unresolved. CDR3 length: 13 residues. V was shortened by 4 bases and J by 4 bases, with 7 bases between the two germline ends. CDR1 is LGHNA, CDR2 YSLEER, per germline. The CDR3 nucleotides read TGCGCCAGCAGCCTACAGAGCACCGGGGAGCTGTTTTTT. Translating it yields CASSLQSTGELFF.

The chain couples TRBV18 to TRBJ2-1; 10 bases map to TRBD2. Trimming took 3 bases from V and 0 from J; bases not matched to a gene: 14. Germline V gene lookup returns CDR1 KGHSH and CDR2 LQKENI. The CDR3 runs 20 residues. The CDR3: CASSPTNTWTSGYSYNEQFF. CDR3 coding DNA: TGTGCCAGCTCACCTACTAATACCTGGACTAGCGGATACTCCTACAATGAGCAGTTCTTC. Together with reference TRBV18 and TRBJ2-1, the CDR3 gives the full variable domain: NAGVMQNPRHLVRRRGQEARLRCSPMKGHSHVYWYRQLPEEGLKFMVYLQKENIIDESGMPKERFSAEFPKEGPSILRIQQVVRGDSAAYFCASSPTNTWTSGYSYNEQFFGPGTRLTVL.

The rearrangement links TRBV2 to TRBJ1-5; no firm D call. The CDR3 consists of 13 residues. Trimming stripped 3 bases from V and 5 bases from J, with 8 bases between. Germline CDR1 and CDR2: SNHLY and FYNNEI. DNA of the CDR3: TGTGCCAGCAGTGAGTCCGGAGATCAGCCCCAGCATTTT. Residues: CASSESGDQPQHF.

This chain uses TRBV9 with TRBJ2-3, with TRBD2 matching 8 bases. After removal of 6 bases from V and 3 bases from J, the junction contained 9 bases not matched to a gene. Germline V CDR1 and CDR2: SGDLS, YYNGEE. This CDR3 spans 15 amino acids. The CDR3 DNA is TGTGCCAGCAACACCGCAGCGGGGGAGACAGATACGCAGTATTTT. Protein product: CASNTAAGETDTQYF. The full variable domain, its missing parts supplied by reference TRBV9 and TRBJ2-3, is DSGVTQTPKHLITATGQRVTLRCSPRSGDLSVYWYQQSLDQGLQFLIQYYNGEERAKGNILERFSAQQFPDLHSELNLSSLELGDSALYFCASNTAAGETDTQYFGPGTRLTVL.

This chain joins TRBV7-2 and TRBJ1-4; D gene uncertain. The CDR3 runs to 13 residues. Deletions cut 5 bases from V and 8 bases from J, with 12 bases between. Per the germline V gene, CDR1 is SGHTA and CDR2 is FQGNSA. CDR3 nucleotides: TGTGCCAGCAGCCTCGGGTCGAGGGAAAAACTGTTTTTT. Translating it yields CASSLGSREKLFF.

The genes are TRBV20-1 and TRBJ2-7; 7 bases are shared with TRBD2. Germline assignment: CDR1 DFQATT and CDR2 SNEGSKA (reference sequence). The CDR3 consists of 15 residues. The J segment lost 0 bases and the V segment lost 3 bases, leaving 8 bases of the junction unmatched. For the CDR3, the DNA is TGCAGTGCTAGTGGTTCGAGCGGGAACTCCTACGAGCAGTACTTC. Its protein is CSASGSSGNSYEQYF.

The gene calls are TRBV28 and TRBJ1-1; D perhaps matches TRBD1 (5 bases). There are 15 residues in the CDR3. V lost 2 bases to trimming and J lost 0 bases, with 10 bases between them. Germline-derived CDR1 and CDR2 are MDHEN and SYDVKM. In DNA form, the CDR3 reads TGTGCCAGCAGTTTAGGGGCAGCCTTGAACACTGAAGCTTTCTTT. Translating it yields CASSLGAALNTEAFF.

The rearrangement links TRBV2 to TRBJ2-7; a weak D match, TRBD2 (5 bases). The V gene's germline CDR1 is SNHLY and CDR2 FYNNEI. The V gene lost 6 bases and the J gene lost 6 bases, with 18 bases spanning the gap. There are 14 residues in the CDR3. CDR3 protein: CASRITTAGGEQYF. The CDR3 nucleotides are TGTGCCAGCAGGATCACGACGGCGGGCGGCGAGCAGTACTTC.

The gene calls are TRBV6-5 and TRBJ1-2; TRBD1 matches 10 bases. The CDR3 has 14 residues. Germline CDR1 MNHEY, CDR2 SVGAGI. The trim removed 8 bases at V and 4 bases at J, leaving 7 bases unmatched. The CDR3 loop is CASADRGRIYGYTF. The CDR3 DNA is TGTGCCAGCGCAGACAGGGGGCGAATCTATGGCTACACCTTC.

V usage is TRBV30 and J usage is TRBJ2-5; D might be TRBD1 (5 bases). V was trimmed by 3 bases and J by 1 base, leaving 24 bases between them. The CDR3 totals 18 residues. Germline values: CDR1 GTSNPN, CDR2 SVGIG (reference sequence). The CDR3 spells CAWSSLEQGPSSQETQYF. CDR3 nucleotide sequence: TGTGCCTGGAGCTCACTGGAGCAGGGTCCATCCAGCCAAGAGACCCAGTACTTC.

The chain is built from TRBV7-2 and TRBJ2-7; 9 nucleotides agree with TRBD1. V lost 5 bases to trimming and J lost 5 bases; unmatched junction nucleotides: 7. The CDR3 extends over 14 amino acids. The germline gives CDR1 SGHTA, CDR2 FQGNSA. CDR3 nucleotide sequence: TGTGCCAGCAGCCCAGCCTGGACAGGGGACGAGCAGTACTTC. This gives the protein CASSPAWTGDEQYF.

The V and J genes are TRBV5-1 and TRBJ1-4, with 8 bases matching TRBD1. In germline, CDR1 is SGHRS, CDR2 YFSETQ. The ends lost 3 bases at V and 7 bases at J; junction bases unmatched: 2. The CDR3 runs 13 residues. The CDR3 bases are TGCGCCAGCAGCTCCGGACAGGGTGAAAAACTGTTTTTT. Amino acids: CASSSGQGEKLFF.